The next 3 T cell receptor beta chains were all read from a single sample in a study of fetal regulatory T cell absence and autoimmunity. TCRdb's copy holds only in-frame clones and misses some; the assay was immunoSEQ multiplex PCR. The sample consists of around 100,000 clones, 60% to 80% of them appearing once. The sequenced sample was pancreas tissue. The origin of the receptors is a male donor with IPEX syndrome.

The chain employs TRBV6-1 and TRBJ2-5, with 8 bases fitting TRBD1. CDR1 is MNHNS, CDR2 SASEGT, per germline. After removal of 6 bases from V and 1 base from J, the junction contained 1 base not matched to a gene. CDR3 length: 13 amino acids. The chain's CDR3 is CASRTGAQETQYF. The CDR3 DNA reads TGTGCCAGCAGGACAGGGGCCCAAGAGACCCAGTACTTC.

This chain uses TRBV9 with TRBJ2-1; 7 bases line up with TRBD2. Germline CDR1 SGDLS, CDR2 YYNGEE. The CDR3 extends over 17 amino acids. Trimming cost V 0 bases and J 2 bases; bases outside gene matches: 8. CDR3 nucleotides: TGTGCCAGCAGCGTAGATTACGGCGGGAGTCCCTACAATGAGCAGTTCTTC. It translates to CASSVDYGGSPYNEQFF.

The CDR3 DNA reads TGTGCCAGCAGCTTAGGAGTTACCTACGAGCAGTACTTC. This codes for CASSLGVTYEQYF. The J gene is TRBJ2-7, the V gene TRBV11-2; D uncertain. V was pared by 1 base and J by 2 bases, with 6 bases between. Germline-derived CDR1 and CDR2 are SGHAT and FQNNGV. There are 13 residues in the CDR3. Full variable domain (rest looked up from reference TRBV11-2 and TRBJ2-7): EAGVAQSPRYKIIEKRQSVAFWCNPISGHATLYWYQQILGQGPKLLIQFQNNGVVDDSQLPKDRFSAERLKGVDSTLKIQPAKLEDSAVYLCASSLGVTYEQYFGPGTRLTVT.